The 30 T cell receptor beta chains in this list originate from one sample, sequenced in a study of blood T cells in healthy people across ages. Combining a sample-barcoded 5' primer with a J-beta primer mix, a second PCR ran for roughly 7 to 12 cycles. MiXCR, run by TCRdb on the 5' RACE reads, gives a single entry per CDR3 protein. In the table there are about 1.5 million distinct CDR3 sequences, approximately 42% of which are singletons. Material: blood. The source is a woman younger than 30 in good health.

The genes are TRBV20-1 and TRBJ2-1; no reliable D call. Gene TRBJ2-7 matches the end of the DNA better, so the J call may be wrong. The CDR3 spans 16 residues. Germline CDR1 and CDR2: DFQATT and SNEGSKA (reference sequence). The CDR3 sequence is CSARNSVPYLYNEQYF. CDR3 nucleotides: TGCAGTGCCCGCAATAGTGTCCCGTACCTATACAATGAGCAGTACTTC.

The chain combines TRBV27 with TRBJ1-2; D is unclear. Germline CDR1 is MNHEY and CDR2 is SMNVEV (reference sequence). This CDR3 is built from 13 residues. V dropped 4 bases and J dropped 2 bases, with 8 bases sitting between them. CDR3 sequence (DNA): TGTGCCAGCAGTTCCTTTAAAAACTATGGCTACACCTTC. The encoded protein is CASSSFKNYGYTF.

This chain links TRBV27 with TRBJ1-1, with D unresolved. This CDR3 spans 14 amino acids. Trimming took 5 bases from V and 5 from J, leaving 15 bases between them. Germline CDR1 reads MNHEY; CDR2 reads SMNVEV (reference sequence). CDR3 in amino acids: CASSPFQARTEAFF. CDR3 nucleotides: TGTGCCAGCAGTCCCTTCCAGGCGCGGACTGAAGCTTTCTTT.

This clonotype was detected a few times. The CDR3 bases are TGTGCCAGCAGCTTAGCAAGACATCAGCCCCAGCATTTT. Encoded protein: CASSLARHQPQHF. The chain recombines TRBV7-8 with TRBJ1-5; D remains unclear. The CDR3 covers 13 residues. Trimming took 0 bases from V and 5 from J, leaving 5 bases between them. CDR1 and CDR2 from the germline V gene are SGHVS and FQNEAQ.

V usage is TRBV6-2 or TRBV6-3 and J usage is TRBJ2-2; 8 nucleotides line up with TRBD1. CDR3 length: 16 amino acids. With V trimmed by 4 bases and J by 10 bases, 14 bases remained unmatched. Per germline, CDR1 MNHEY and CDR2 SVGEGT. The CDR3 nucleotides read TGTGCCAGCAGTTCCGGGCACCCTGGACAGGGTTCGGAGCTGTTTTTT. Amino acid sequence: CASSSGHPGQGSELFF.

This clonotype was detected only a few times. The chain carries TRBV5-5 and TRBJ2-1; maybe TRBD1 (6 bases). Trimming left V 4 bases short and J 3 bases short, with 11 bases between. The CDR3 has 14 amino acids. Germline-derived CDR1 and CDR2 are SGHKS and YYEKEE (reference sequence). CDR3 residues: CASSPWTVYNEQFF. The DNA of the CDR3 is TGTGCCAGCAGCCCTTGGACAGTCTACAATGAGCAGTTCTTC.

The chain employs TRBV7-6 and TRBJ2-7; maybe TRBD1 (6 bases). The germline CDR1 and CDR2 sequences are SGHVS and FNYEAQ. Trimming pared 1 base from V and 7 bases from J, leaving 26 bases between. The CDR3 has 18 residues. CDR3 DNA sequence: TGTGCCAGCAGCTTAGTAACTCTGGACTTGTTACAGGGTGGTGAGCAGTACTTC. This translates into CASSLVTLDLLQGGEQYF. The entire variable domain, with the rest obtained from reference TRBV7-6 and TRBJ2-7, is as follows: GAGVSQSPRYKVTKRGQDVALRCDPISGHVSLYWYRQALGQGPEFLTYFNYEAQQDKSGLPNDRFSAERPEGSISTLTIQRTEQRDSAMYRCASSLVTLDLLQGGEQYFGPGTRLTVT.

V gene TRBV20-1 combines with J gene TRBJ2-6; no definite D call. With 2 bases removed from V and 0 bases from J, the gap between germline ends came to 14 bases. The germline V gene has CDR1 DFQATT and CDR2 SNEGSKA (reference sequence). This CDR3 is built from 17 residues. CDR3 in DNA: TGCAGTGCTAGACGACCAAGGATGCGCTCTGGGGCCAACGTCCTGACTTTC. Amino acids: CSARRPRMRSGANVLTF.

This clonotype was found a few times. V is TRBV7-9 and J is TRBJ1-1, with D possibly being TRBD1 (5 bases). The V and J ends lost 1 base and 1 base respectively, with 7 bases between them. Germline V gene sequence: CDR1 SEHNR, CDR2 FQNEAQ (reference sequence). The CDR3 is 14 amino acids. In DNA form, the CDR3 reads TGTGCCAGCAGCTTAGTACAGGAGAACACTGAAGCTTTCTTT. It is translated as CASSLVQENTEAFF.

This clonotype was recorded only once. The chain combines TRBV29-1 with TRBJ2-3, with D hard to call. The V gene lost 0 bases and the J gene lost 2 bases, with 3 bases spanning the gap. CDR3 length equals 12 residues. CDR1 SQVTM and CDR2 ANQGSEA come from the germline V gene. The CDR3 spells CSVEEHTDTQYF. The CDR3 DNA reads TGCAGCGTTGAAGAGCACACAGATACGCAGTATTTT.

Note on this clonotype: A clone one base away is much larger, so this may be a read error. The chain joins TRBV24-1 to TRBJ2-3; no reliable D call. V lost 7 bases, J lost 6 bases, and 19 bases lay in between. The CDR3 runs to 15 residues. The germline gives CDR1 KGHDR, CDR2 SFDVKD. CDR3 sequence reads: CATSLRDGGLDTQYF. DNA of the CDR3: TGTGCCACCAGCCTTAGGGATGGTGGGCTGGATACGCAGTATTTT.

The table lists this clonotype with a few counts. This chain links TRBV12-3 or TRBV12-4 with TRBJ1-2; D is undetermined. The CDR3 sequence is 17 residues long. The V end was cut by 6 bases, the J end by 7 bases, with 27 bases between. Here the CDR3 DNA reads TGTGCCAGCAGCCATAAGGGATATAGCCGGATACTATCTGGCTACACCTTC. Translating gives CASSHKGYSRILSGYTF.

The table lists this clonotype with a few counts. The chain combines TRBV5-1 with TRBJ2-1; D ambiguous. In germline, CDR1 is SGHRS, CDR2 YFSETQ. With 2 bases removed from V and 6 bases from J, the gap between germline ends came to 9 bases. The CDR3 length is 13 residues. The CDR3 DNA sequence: TGCGCCAGCAGCTTCTCACAAGCCAATGAGCAGTTCTTC. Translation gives CASSFSQANEQFF.

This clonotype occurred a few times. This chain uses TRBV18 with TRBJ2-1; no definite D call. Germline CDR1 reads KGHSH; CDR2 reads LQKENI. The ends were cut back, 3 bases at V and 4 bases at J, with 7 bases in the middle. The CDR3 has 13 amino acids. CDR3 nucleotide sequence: TGTGCCAGCTCACCGTATGAGTACAATGAGCAGTTCTTC. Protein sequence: CASSPYEYNEQFF.

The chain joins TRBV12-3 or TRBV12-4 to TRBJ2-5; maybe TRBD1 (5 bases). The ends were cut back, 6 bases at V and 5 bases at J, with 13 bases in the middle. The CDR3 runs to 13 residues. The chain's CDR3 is CASSQGSSETQYF. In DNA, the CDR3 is TGTGCCAGCAGCCAGGGATCGTCGGAGACCCAGTACTTC.

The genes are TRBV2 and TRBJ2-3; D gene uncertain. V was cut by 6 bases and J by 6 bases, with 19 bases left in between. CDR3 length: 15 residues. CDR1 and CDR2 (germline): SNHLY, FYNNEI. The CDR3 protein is CASRDDLFVGDTQYF. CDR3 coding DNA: TGTGCCAGCAGGGATGATCTGTTCGTTGGGGATACGCAGTATTTT.

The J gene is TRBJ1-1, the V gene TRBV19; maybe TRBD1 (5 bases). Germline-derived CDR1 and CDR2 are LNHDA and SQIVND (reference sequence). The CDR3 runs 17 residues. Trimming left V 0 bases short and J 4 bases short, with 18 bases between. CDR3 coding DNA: TGTGCCAGTAGTATAGATCTATGGGCGCAGGGAGGCACTGAAGCTTTCTTT. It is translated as CASSIDLWAQGGTEAFF.

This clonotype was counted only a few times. This chain's CDR3 is CASTRDTSSTDTQYF. The CDR3 DNA is TGTGCCAGCACCCGGGACACTTCTAGCACAGATACGCAGTATTTT. The V and J genes are TRBV27 and TRBJ2-3, with D tentatively TRBD1 (6 bases). Trimming removed 7 bases from V and 0 bases from J, with 14 bases in between. CDR3 size: 15 residues. The germline V gene has CDR1 MNHEY and CDR2 SMNVEV (reference sequence).

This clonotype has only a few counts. Here the CDR3 DNA reads TGTGCCAGCAGTCCCACTTACGGGGGCTTGGAGACCCAGTACTTC. Translated: CASSPTYGGLETQYF. This sequence joins TRBV7-2 and TRBJ2-5; perhaps D is TRBD1 or TRBD2 (6 bases each). CDR1 SGHTA and CDR2 FQGNSA come from the germline V gene. V dropped 6 bases and J dropped 5 bases, with 19 bases sitting between them. This CDR3 has 15 residues.

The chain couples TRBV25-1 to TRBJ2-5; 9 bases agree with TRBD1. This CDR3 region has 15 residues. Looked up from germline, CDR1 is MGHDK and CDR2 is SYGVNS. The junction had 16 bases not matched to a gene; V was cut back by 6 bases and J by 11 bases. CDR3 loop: CASRPDRGIYNEQYF. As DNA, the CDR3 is TGTGCCAGCAGACCGGACAGGGGAATATACAATGAGCAGTACTTC. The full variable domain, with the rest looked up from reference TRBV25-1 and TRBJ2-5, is EADIYQTPRYLVIGTGKKITLECSQTMGHDKMYWYQQDPGMELHLIHYSYGVNSTEKGDLSSESTVSRIRTEHFPLTLESARPSHTSQYLCASRPDRGIYNEQYFGPGTRLLVL.

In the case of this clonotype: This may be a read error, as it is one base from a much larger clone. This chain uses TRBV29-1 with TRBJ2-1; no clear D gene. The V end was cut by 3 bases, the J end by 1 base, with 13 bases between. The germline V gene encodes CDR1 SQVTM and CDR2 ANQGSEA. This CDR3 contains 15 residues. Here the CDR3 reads CSVDRDPYSYNEQFF. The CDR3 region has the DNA TGCAGCGTTGATCGAGATCCCTATTCCTACAATGAGCAGTTCTTC.

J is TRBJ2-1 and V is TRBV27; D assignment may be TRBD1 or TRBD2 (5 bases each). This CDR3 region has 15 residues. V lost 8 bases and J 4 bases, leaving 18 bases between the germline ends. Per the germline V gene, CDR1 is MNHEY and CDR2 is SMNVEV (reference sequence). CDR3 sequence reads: CASRSPGTPYNEQFF. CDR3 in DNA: TGTGCCAGCCGTTCCCCAGGGACCCCGTACAATGAGCAGTTCTTC.

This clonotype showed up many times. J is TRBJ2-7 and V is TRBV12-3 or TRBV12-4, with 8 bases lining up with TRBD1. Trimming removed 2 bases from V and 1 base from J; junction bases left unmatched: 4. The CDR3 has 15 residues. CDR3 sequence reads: CASSLRQGASYEQYF. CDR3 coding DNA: TGTGCCAGCAGTTTACGGCAGGGGGCGTCCTACGAGCAGTACTTC.

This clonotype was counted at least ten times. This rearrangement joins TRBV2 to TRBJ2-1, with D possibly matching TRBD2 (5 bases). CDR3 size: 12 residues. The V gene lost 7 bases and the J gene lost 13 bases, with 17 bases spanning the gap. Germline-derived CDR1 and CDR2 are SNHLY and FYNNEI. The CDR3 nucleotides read TGTGCCAGCACACAATCCAGCGGAGTCCAGTTCTTC. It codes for CASTQSSGVQFF.

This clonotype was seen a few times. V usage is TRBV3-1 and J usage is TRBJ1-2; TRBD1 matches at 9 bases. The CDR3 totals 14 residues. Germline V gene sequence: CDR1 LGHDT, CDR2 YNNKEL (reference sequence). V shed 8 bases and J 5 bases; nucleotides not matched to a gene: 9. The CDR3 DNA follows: TGTGCCAGCTTTCACCCCGGGACAGGGTATGGCTACACCTTC. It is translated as CASFHPGTGYGYTF.

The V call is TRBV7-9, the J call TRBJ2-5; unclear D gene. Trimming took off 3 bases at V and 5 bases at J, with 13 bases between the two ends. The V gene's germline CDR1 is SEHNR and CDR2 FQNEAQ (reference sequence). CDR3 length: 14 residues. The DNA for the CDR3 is TGTGCCAGCAGCTTGGTTAGGCAGGCGGAGACCCAGTACTTC. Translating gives CASSLVRQAETQYF. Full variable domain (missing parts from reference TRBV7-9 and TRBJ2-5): DTGVSQNPRHKITKRGQNVTFRCDPISEHNRLYWYRQTLGQGPEFLTYFQNEAQLEKSRLLSDRFSAERPKGSFSTLEIQRTEQGDSAMYLCASSLVRQAETQYFGPGTRLLVL.

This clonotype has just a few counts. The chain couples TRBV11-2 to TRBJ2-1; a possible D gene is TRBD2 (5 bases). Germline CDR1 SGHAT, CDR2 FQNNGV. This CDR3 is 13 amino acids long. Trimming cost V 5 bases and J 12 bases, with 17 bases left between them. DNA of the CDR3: TGTGCCAGCAGCCCCGGACTTTCTCCCCGGCAGTTCTTC. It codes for CASSPGLSPRQFF. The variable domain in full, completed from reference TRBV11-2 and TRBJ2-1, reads EAGVAQSPRYKIIEKRQSVAFWCNPISGHATLYWYQQILGQGPKLLIQFQNNGVVDDSQLPKDRFSAERLKGVDSTLKIQPAKLEDSAVYLCASSPGLSPRQFFGPGTRLTVL.

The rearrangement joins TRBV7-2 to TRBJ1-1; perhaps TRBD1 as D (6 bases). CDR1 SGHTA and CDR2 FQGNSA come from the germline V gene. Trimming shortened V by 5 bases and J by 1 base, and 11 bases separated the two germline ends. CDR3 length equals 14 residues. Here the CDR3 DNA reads TGTGCCAGCAGCGTCGGACAGTCGAACACTGAAGCTTTCTTT. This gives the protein CASSVGQSNTEAFF.

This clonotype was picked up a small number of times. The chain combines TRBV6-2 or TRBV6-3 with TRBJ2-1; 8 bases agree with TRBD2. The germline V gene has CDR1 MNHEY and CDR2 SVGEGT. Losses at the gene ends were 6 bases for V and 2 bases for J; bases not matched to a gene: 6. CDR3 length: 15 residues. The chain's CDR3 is CASSTSGHTYNEQFF. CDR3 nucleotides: TGTGCCAGCAGCACTAGCGGACATACCTACAATGAGCAGTTCTTC.

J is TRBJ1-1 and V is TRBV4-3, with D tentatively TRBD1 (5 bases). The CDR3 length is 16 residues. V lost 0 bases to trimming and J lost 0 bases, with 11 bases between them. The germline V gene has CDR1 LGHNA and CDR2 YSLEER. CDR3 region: CASSQDRWGLNTEAFF. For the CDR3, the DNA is TGCGCCAGCAGCCAAGATAGATGGGGCCTGAACACTGAAGCTTTCTTT.